These 9 T cell receptor beta chains originate from one sample sequenced in a study of tumor-infiltrating lymphocytes in primary liver carcinoma. Constant-region priming of about 500 ng total RNA yielded TCR beta cDNA. Researchers made the TCR beta libraries by running three nested multiplex PCR rounds with slightly modified ARM-PCR. Researchers ran the first two PCR rounds for roughly 11 cycles each with TRBV1-TRBV30 forward primers and a C-beta reverse primer. TCRdb re-analysed the multiplex PCR reads in MiXCR, keeping a single row per CDR3 protein. Of 95,000 to 100,000 distinct CDR3 sequences listed, around 66% were seen once; the top ten hold roughly 12%. DNA and RNA were both co-extracted from 20-30 mg of bulk tissue that had not been sorted. Source material: liver tumor tissue from sampling region 2. Noted subset: tumor region T2, inferior pole. Receptors originate from a woman aged 55-69 years with primary liver carcinoma and hepatitis B virus infection.

To note about this clonotype: The junction differs from germline at one of its ends, possibly a read error. The chain carries TRBV12-3 or TRBV12-4 and TRBJ2-5; D is perhaps TRBD2 (6 bases). The CDR3 totals 13 residues. Written as DNA, the CDR3 is TGTGCCAGAGGGAAGCTAGCGCAAGAGACCCAATACTTC. Its protein product is CARGKLAQETQYF.

Details on this clonotype: The conserved final phenylalanine or tryptophan is absent from the CDR3, which likely points to a read error. The DNA is omitted, as the CDR3 cannot be located on it reliably, and the CDR3 follows TCRdb's listing. The rearrangement uses TRBV12-5 and TRBJ1-2. CDR1 and CDR2 (germline): LGHNT, FRNRAP. Including both end residues, the CDR3 is 12 amino acids long. Here the CDR3 reads CASGWDNYGYTI.

The rearrangement uses TRBV11-1 and TRBJ2-2; D gene uncertain. CDR1 is SGHAT, CDR2 FQDESV, per germline (reference sequence). The CDR3 is 14 amino acids. The germline V and J ends were trimmed by 10 bases and 3 bases, with 15 bases remaining between them. CDR3 bases: TGTGCCAACATACCGAGCCTTTACACCGGGGAGCTGTTTTTT. Translation: CANIPSLYTGELFF.

The chain uses TRBV4-1 and TRBJ1-5; maybe TRBD1 (6 bases). Gene TRBJ2-3 matches the end of the DNA better, so the J call may be wrong. This CDR3 has 17 amino acids. CDR1 and CDR2 from the germline V gene are MGHRA and YSYEKL. CDR3 in DNA: TGCGCCAGCAGCCATAGAATCCTAACAGGGATCGGTCAGCCTCAGTATTTT. It specifies CASSHRILTGIGQPQYF.

Comments on this clonotype: The junction does not match germline at one end; this may be a read error. V is TRBV6-1 and J is TRBJ2-5, with a tentative D call TRBD1 (5 bases). Germline lookup yields CDR1 MNHNS and CDR2 SASEGT. The CDR3 is 14 amino acids. The CDR3 loop reads CVSSLTWGPETQYF. For the CDR3, the DNA is TGTGTCAGCAGTCTAACATGGGGCCCAGAGACCCAGTACTTC.

This clonotype was detected once. A junction end diverges from the germline sequence, so it may reflect a read error. This chain joins TRBV11-2 and TRBJ2-7; D possibly uses TRBD1 or TRBD2 (5 bases each). CDR1 and CDR2 (germline): SGHAT, FQNNGV. There are 15 residues in the CDR3. The CDR3 DNA sequence: TGTGCCAGCAGCTTAGTCCGGGCAGGGACCTACGAGCAATACTTC. Protein sequence: CASSLVRAGTYEQYF.

The chain combines TRBV11-2 with TRBJ1-2, with D tentatively TRBD1 (5 bases). The germline CDR1 and CDR2 sequences are SGHAT and FQNNGV. This CDR3 region has 15 residues. The V end lost 7 bases, the J end lost 7 bases, and 22 bases lay between the germline ends. CDR3 residues: CASTRSWGGGSGYTF. Written as DNA, the CDR3 is TGTGCCAGCACACGTTCGTGGGGGGGAGGCAGTGGCTACACCTTC.

This clonotype has only a few counts. This chain uses TRBV24-1 with TRBJ1-5, with D possibly TRBD1 on 5 matching bases. The CDR3 runs 13 residues. V lost 6 bases and J 5 bases, leaving 10 bases between the germline ends. Germline CDR1 is KGHDR and CDR2 is SFDVKD. The CDR3 DNA follows: TGTGCCACCAGTACCGGGGACTATCAGCCCCAGCATTTT. It translates to CATSTGDYQPQHF.

Remarks on this clonotype: This clone may be a read error of a much larger clone one base away. Since the CDR3 does not end with the conserved phenylalanine or tryptophan, this likely comes from a read error. The chain joins TRBV14 to TRBJ2-7; D remains unclear. CDR3 size: 13 residues. V lost 1 base, J lost 7 bases, and 11 bases lay in between. Germline assignment: CDR1 SGHDN and CDR2 FVKESK. CDR3 residues: CASSQGGTVEQYI. The CDR3 nucleotides read TGTGCCAGCAGCCAAGGGGGAACTGTTGAGCAGTACATC.